The 16 T cell receptor beta chains in this list originate from one sample, sequenced in a study of response to subunit inactivated influenza vaccine. TCRdb re-called the RT-PCR reads with MiXCR, one entry per CDR3 protein. The sample records roughly 700,000 distinct CDR3 sequences, approximately 15% being singletons. The sample was PBMCs from blood, taken roughly 12 days after vaccination. These receptors came from a man aged 45-60 years who received an inactivated influenza vaccine.

At least ten counts were recorded for this clonotype. The CDR3 sequence: CASSVGGTGELFF. The CDR3 DNA reads TGTGCCAGCAGCGTCGGGGGCACCGGGGAGCTGTTTTTT. The chain couples TRBV9 to TRBJ2-2; tentative D call: TRBD2 (6 bases). Trimming took off 2 bases at V and 4 bases at J, with 6 bases between the two ends. CDR1 is SGDLS and CDR2 is YYNGEE in the germline V gene. CDR3 length equals 13 residues.

This clonotype was seen a handful of times. The chain recombines TRBV4-1 with TRBJ2-7, with D tentatively TRBD2 (6 bases). Between the trimmed V and J ends, which lost 4 bases and 6 bases, there was a span of 16 bases. Looked up from germline, CDR1 is MGHRA and CDR2 is YSYEKL. CDR3 size: 14 residues. CDR3 residues: CASSRRTGDSEQYF. The CDR3 DNA is TGCGCCAGCAGCCGCAGAACGGGAGACTCCGAGCAGTACTTC.

The chain links TRBV3-1 to TRBJ2-2; no firm D call. The CDR3 is 14 residues long. Looked up from germline, CDR1 is LGHDT and CDR2 is YNNKEL (reference sequence). V dropped 1 base and J dropped 1 base, with 4 bases sitting between them. The CDR3 nucleotides are TGTGCCAGCAGCCAAGTTAGGAACACCGGGGAGCTGTTTTTT. The encoded protein is CASSQVRNTGELFF.

This clonotype was seen at least ten times. This rearrangement joins TRBV29-1 to TRBJ2-1; 8 positions agree with TRBD2. The CDR3 is 16 residues long. Per the germline V gene, CDR1 is SQVTM and CDR2 is ANQGSEA. Trimming cost V 6 bases and J 4 bases; bases outside gene matches: 14. The CDR3, as DNA: TGCAGCGTCTGCGGGGGGCGCGACGGGGATTACAATGAGCAGTTCTTC. It is translated as CSVCGGRDGDYNEQFF.

This clonotype was detected ten times or more. The V gene is TRBV5-1, the J gene TRBJ1-4; D call uncertain. Germline values: CDR1 SGHRS, CDR2 YFSETQ. The CDR3 is 13 amino acids. The V end was cut by 2 bases, the J end by 5 bases, with 7 bases between. The CDR3 coding sequence is TGCGCCAGCAGCTTACAAGAAAATGAAAAACTGTTTTTT. It codes for CASSLQENEKLFF. Looking up the rest from reference TRBV5-1 and TRBJ1-4 gives the full variable domain: KAGVTQTPRYLIKTRGQQVTLSCSPISGHRSVSWYQQTPGQGLQFLFEYFSETQRNKGNFPGRFSGRQFSNSRSEMNVSTLELGDSALYLCASSLQENEKLFFGSGTQLSVL.

J is TRBJ2-5 and V is TRBV7-9; no firm D call. Germline V gives CDR1 SEHNR, CDR2 FQNEAQ (reference sequence). The CDR3 has 12 amino acids. V shed 1 base and J shed 9 bases, with 9 bases lying between them. CDR3 sequence reads: CASSLDETSQYF. The CDR3 DNA sequence: TGTGCCAGCAGCTTAGATGAAACGTCCCAGTACTTC.

The chain uses TRBV4-3 and TRBJ2-3; the D gene is possibly TRBD2 (7 bases). The V gene's germline CDR1 is LGHNA and CDR2 YSLEER. The CDR3 spans 16 residues. The V end lost 1 base, the J end lost 8 bases, and 19 bases lay between the germline ends. The DNA for the CDR3 is TGCGCCAGCAGCCAAGCAGCGGGACCACGGGGGGCTACGCAGTATTTT. It encodes CASSQAAGPRGATQYF.

This clonotype was picked up many times. This chain joins TRBV29-1 and TRBJ2-3, with D tentatively TRBD2 (6 bases). Germline CDR1 and CDR2: SQVTM and ANQGSEA. The CDR3 spans 15 residues. Trimming removed 4 bases from V and 1 base from J, with 15 bases in between. The DNA for the CDR3 is TGCAGCGTTGTTTCCGGGGGAGTGGGCACAGATACGCAGTATTTT. Translated: CSVVSGGVGTDTQYF.

V usage is TRBV5-6 and J usage is TRBJ1-6; perhaps TRBD1 as D (5 bases). V dropped 2 bases and J dropped 0 bases, with 12 bases sitting between them. This CDR3 spans 17 amino acids. Germline V gene data show CDR1 as SGHDT and CDR2 as YYEEEE. Here the CDR3 reads CASSFSGIASYNSPLHF. Written as DNA, the CDR3 is TGTGCCAGCAGCTTTTCAGGGATTGCCTCCTATAATTCACCCCTCCACTTT. Full variable domain (missing parts from reference TRBV5-6 and TRBJ1-6): DAGVTQSPTHLIKTRGQQVTLRCSPKSGHDTVSWYQQALGQGPQFIFQYYEEEERQRGNFPDRFSGHQFPNYSSELNVNALLLGDSALYLCASSFSGIASYNSPLHFGNGTRLTVT.

The chain is built from TRBV29-1 and TRBJ1-1; D is uncertain. Germline lookup yields CDR1 SQVTM and CDR2 ANQGSEA. This CDR3 comprises 13 residues. Trimming left V 4 bases short and J 5 bases short, with 14 bases between. CDR3 in amino acids: CSVASTLGTEAFF. CDR3 coding DNA: TGCAGCGTTGCATCTACACTCGGGACTGAAGCTTTCTTT.

This clonotype was counted many times. The chain joins TRBV12-3 or TRBV12-4 to TRBJ2-3; D might be TRBD2 (5 bases). The CDR3 runs 14 residues. V was clipped by 3 bases and J by 0 bases, with 7 bases between them. CDR3 sequence reads: CASSFGGSTDTQYF. The CDR3 region has the DNA TGTGCCAGCAGTTTTGGCGGGAGCACAGATACGCAGTATTTT.

This clonotype was seen many times. The chain couples TRBV7-2 to TRBJ2-7; maybe TRBD1 (6 bases). This CDR3 is built from 13 residues. V was pared by 5 bases and J by 12 bases, with 20 bases between. Germline V gene sequence: CDR1 SGHTA, CDR2 FQGNSA. The CDR3 loop reads CASSQNSQGKWYF. The CDR3 nucleotides read TGTGCCAGCAGCCAGAACTCACAGGGTAAATGGTACTTC.

This clonotype was picked up a small number of times. The chain combines TRBV2 with TRBJ2-3; tentatively, D is TRBD2 (6 bases). The V end lost 0 bases, the J end lost 3 bases, and 13 bases lay between the germline ends. The CDR3 sequence is 16 residues long. Germline-derived CDR1 and CDR2 are SNHLY and FYNNEI. The CDR3 is CASSEAPSEWTDTQYF. The CDR3 region has the DNA TGTGCCAGCAGTGAAGCTCCTAGCGAGTGGACAGATACGCAGTATTTT.

V is TRBV19 and J is TRBJ2-5; 7 bases agree with TRBD1. Germline V gene sequence: CDR1 LNHDA, CDR2 SQIVND (reference sequence). J was trimmed by 10 bases and V by 3 bases; bases with no gene match: 14. This CDR3 is built from 15 residues. CDR3 DNA: TGTGCCAGTAGTATTGGCCTCAGGACAGGACGGAGCCAGTACTTC. Encoded protein: CASSIGLRTGRSQYF.

The chain has TRBV10-3 and TRBJ2-4; 8 bases agree with TRBD2. Germline CDR1 and CDR2: ENHRY and SYGVKD. The CDR3 is made up of 16 amino acids. J was trimmed by 0 bases and V by 3 bases; bases with no gene match: 4. The CDR3: CAISESGGLAKNIQYF. The CDR3 DNA follows: TGTGCCATCAGTGAATCGGGAGGGTTAGCCAAAAACATTCAGTACTTC.

The rearrangement links TRBV20-1 to TRBJ2-5; the match to TRBD1 covers 10 bases. CDR3 size: 14 residues. V lost 3 bases to trimming and J lost 5 bases; unmatched junction nucleotides: 6. Germline V CDR1 and CDR2: DFQATT, SNEGSKA (reference sequence). The DNA of the CDR3 is TGCAGTGCTAGCGACAGGGGGCGAGCGGAGACCCAGTACTTC. Residues: CSASDRGRAETQYF.